A single sample gave rise to the 21 T cell receptor beta chains below, sequenced in a study of cytomegalovirus exposure and HLA in healthy donors (dated by TCRdb to 2015 to 2018). Library preparation employed the immunoSEQ multiplex PCR assay. For the multiplex PCR, a mixture combining 60 forward primers for TCR Vbeta segments and 13 reverse primers for TCR Jbeta segments was used. TCRdb stores this immuneACCESS table with in-frame sequences only. Part of the clones is absent; in the studies checked, under half of the shortfall reflects unresolved V genes, and no reason is known for the rest. The sample table shows about 120,000 clones, and around 86% are seen once. Of the sample, about 3.8% is held by the ten largest clones. The material sequenced was PBMCs. These receptor sequences come from a woman aged 25 to 39 in good health and CMV-seronegative.

V gene TRBV5-1 combines with J gene TRBJ2-7, with D possibly matching TRBD1 (5 bases). The germline gives CDR1 SGHRS, CDR2 YFSETQ. There are 14 residues in the CDR3. V gave up 3 bases and J gave up 0 bases, with 10 bases separating them. CDR3 residues: CASSWGIISYEQYF. CDR3 in DNA: TGCGCCAGCAGCTGGGGCATAATCTCCTACGAGCAGTACTTC.

V usage is TRBV11-2 and J usage is TRBJ1-4, with a weak D call TRBD1 (5 bases). The CDR3 extends over 14 amino acids. CDR1 and CDR2 from the germline V gene are SGHAT and FQNNGV. V was clipped by 1 base and J by 8 bases, with 11 bases between them. CDR3 loop: CASSLGQGWEKLFF. The CDR3 region has the DNA TGTGCCAGCAGCTTAGGGCAGGGCTGGGAAAAACTGTTTTTT.

J is TRBJ2-5 and V is TRBV27, with 14 bases identical to TRBD2. The germline V gene encodes CDR1 MNHEY and CDR2 SMNVEV (reference sequence). The V and J ends lost 0 bases and 4 bases, in that order; junction bases with no gene match: 7. The CDR3 has 18 amino acids. The CDR3 sequence: CASSLSGTSGRSGETQYF. CDR3 in DNA: TGTGCCAGCAGTTTATCCGGGACTAGCGGGAGATCCGGAGAGACCCAGTACTTC.

The chain combines TRBV4-1 with TRBJ1-5; TRBD1 is a possible D gene (5 bases). The CDR3 has 16 residues. Germline CDR1 reads MGHRA; CDR2 reads YSYEKL. The ends were cut back, 2 bases at V and 2 bases at J, with 13 bases in the middle. CDR3 loop: CASSQLRSRGNQPQHF. Here the CDR3 DNA reads TGCGCCAGCAGCCAATTAAGATCCAGGGGCAATCAGCCCCAGCATTTT.

V usage is TRBV19 and J usage is TRBJ2-1, with 10 nucleotides matching TRBD2. With V trimmed by 10 bases and J by 7 bases, 16 bases remained unmatched. Per germline, CDR1 LNHDA and CDR2 SQIVND (reference sequence). CDR3 length: 16 amino acids. CDR3 protein: CATARPTAGGGNEQFF. The DNA for the CDR3 is TGTGCCACCGCCAGGCCCACAGCGGGAGGGGGAAATGAGCAGTTCTTC.

The chain recombines TRBV27 with TRBJ2-1; 7 bases are a match to TRBD2. This CDR3 is 16 amino acids long. Looked up from germline, CDR1 is MNHEY and CDR2 is SMNVEV (reference sequence). Trimming at V came to 6 bases and at J to 7 bases, leaving 15 bases not matched to a gene. The CDR3 DNA sequence: TGTGCCAGCAGCGATGGGACTAACCCGCGGTGGAATGAGCAGTTCTTC. It codes for CASSDGTNPRWNEQFF.

The chain recombines TRBV15 with TRBJ2-7; TRBD2 matches 10 bases. The CDR3 contains 16 residues. Trimming removed 0 bases from V and 6 bases from J; junction bases left unmatched: 8. Germline assignment: CDR1 LNHNV and CDR2 YYDKDF (reference sequence). The DNA for the CDR3 is TGTGCCACCAGCAGAGATCGGCTAGCGGGAGTGGTCGAGCAGTACTTC. This encodes CATSRDRLAGVVEQYF.

This clone is a singleton in its sample. The J gene is TRBJ2-7, the V gene TRBV10-1; TRBD2 matches at 14 bases. CDR3 length: 16 amino acids. J lost 6 bases, V lost 4 bases, and 8 bases had no gene match. Per the germline V gene, CDR1 is WNHNN and CDR2 is SYGVQD (reference sequence). The CDR3: CASSGATSGRAGEQYF. As DNA, the CDR3 is TGCGCCAGCAGTGGGGCGACTAGCGGGAGGGCCGGCGAGCAGTACTTC.

This clone was picked up a small number of times. The chain couples TRBV28 to TRBJ2-1; 7 nucleotides line up with TRBD2. V trimming: 7 bases; J trimming: 8 bases; junction bases outside the gene matches: 11. Germline lookup yields CDR1 MDHEN and CDR2 SYDVKM. This CDR3 comprises 14 residues. As DNA, the CDR3 is TGTGCCAGCAACCCGGCCGCGGGAGAGGATGAGCAGTTCTTC. It encodes CASNPAAGEDEQFF.

J is TRBJ1-4 and V is TRBV5-1; D is perhaps TRBD1 (5 bases). Germline V gene data show CDR1 as SGHRS and CDR2 as YFSETQ. The CDR3 extends over 13 amino acids. V lost 3 bases to trimming and J lost 8 bases, with 11 bases between them. CDR3 protein: CASSWGVGEKLFF. As DNA, the CDR3 is TGCGCCAGCAGCTGGGGGGTTGGAGAAAAACTGTTTTTT.

The chain combines TRBV27 with TRBJ2-1; D unresolved. V gave up 8 bases and J gave up 2 bases, with 7 bases separating them. The CDR3 length is 12 residues. CDR1 and CDR2 from the germline V gene are MNHEY and SMNVEV (reference sequence). The CDR3 spells CASSQAYNEQFF. CDR3 in DNA: TGTGCCAGCTCGCAGGCCTACAATGAGCAGTTCTTC.

The chain recombines TRBV5-1 with TRBJ2-3; 8 bases are shared with TRBD1. Losses at the gene ends were 5 bases for V and 4 bases for J; bases not matched to a gene: 9. Germline CDR1 and CDR2: SGHRS and YFSETQ. The CDR3 is 15 residues long. The CDR3 bases are TGCGCCAGCAGTCTCCAGGGGGCGGTCTCAGATACGCAGTATTTT. Translating it yields CASSLQGAVSDTQYF.

The chain has TRBV19 and TRBJ2-5; a weak D match, TRBD2 (6 bases). Germline V CDR1 and CDR2: LNHDA, SQIVND (reference sequence). The CDR3 has 14 residues. The V gene lost 5 bases and the J gene lost 5 bases, with 15 bases spanning the gap. The CDR3 DNA follows: TGTGCCAGTAGTTCCCGGGACTTCATCGAGACCCAGTACTTC. Protein product: CASSSRDFIETQYF.

This clone was detected only a few times. In DNA, the CDR3 is TGTGCCACCAACCCCCTTGGTGTCGGACTAGCAAGCACAGATACGCAGTATTTT. This codes for CATNPLGVGLASTDTQYF. The rearrangement joins TRBV27 to TRBJ2-3; 8 positions match TRBD2. V lost 10 bases and J lost 0; bases outside the gene matches: 18. The germline CDR1 and CDR2 sequences are MNHEY and SMNVEV (reference sequence). The CDR3 has 18 residues.

This chain joins TRBV25-1 and TRBJ1-1, with D possibly being TRBD1 (5 bases). CDR1 is MGHDK, CDR2 SYGVNS, per germline. The V end lost 6 bases, the J end lost 0 bases, and 14 bases lay between the germline ends. The CDR3 runs 15 residues. The CDR3: CASSPRGILNTEAFF. DNA for the CDR3: TGTGCCAGCAGCCCCCGGGGGATTTTGAACACTGAAGCTTTCTTT.

This rearrangement joins TRBV11-2 to TRBJ2-2; TRBD1 matches at 7 bases. This CDR3 spans 15 amino acids. The V gene end was trimmed by 0 bases and the J gene end by 6 bases; junction bases not matched to a gene: 4. Germline V lookup: CDR1 SGHAT, CDR2 FQNNGV. The DNA for the CDR3 is TGTGCCAGCAGCTTAGAACAGGGGCAGCCCGGGGAGCTGTTTTTT. It yields the protein CASSLEQGQPGELFF.

This clone has a handful of counts. The J gene is TRBJ2-2, the V gene TRBV19; 8 bases agree with TRBD2. The CDR3 covers 16 residues. Losses at the gene ends were 7 bases for V and 2 bases for J; bases not matched to a gene: 9. Germline CDR1 LNHDA, CDR2 SQIVND (reference sequence). The CDR3: CASIGGSGSNTGELFF. The CDR3 DNA follows: TGTGCCAGTATCGGGGGGAGCGGGAGCAACACCGGGGAGCTGTTTTTT.

The chain recombines TRBV28 with TRBJ1-6, with 12 bases identical to TRBD1. CDR1 and CDR2 from the germline V gene are MDHEN and SYDVKM. CDR3 length: 18 amino acids. Trimming cost V 5 bases and J 4 bases; bases outside gene matches: 9. CDR3 in DNA: TGTGCCAGCAGTCATCCCGGGACAGGGGGCGGGTATAATTCACCCCTCCACTTT. Translating gives CASSHPGTGGGYNSPLHF.

The gene calls are TRBV7-3 and TRBJ2-5; 14 nucleotides line up with TRBD2. CDR3 length: 16 amino acids. Germline V gene sequence: CDR1 SGHTA, CDR2 FQGTGA. Unmatched junction bases numbered 2, after V lost 2 bases and J lost 3 bases. The CDR3: CASSLGLAGGEETQYF. DNA of the CDR3: TGTGCCAGCAGCTTAGGACTAGCGGGGGGCGAAGAGACCCAGTACTTC.

This clone appeared once. The chain joins TRBV7-2 to TRBJ1-4; 9 bases line up with TRBD1. The J segment lost 8 bases and the V segment lost 5 bases, leaving 12 bases of the junction unmatched. Germline V gives CDR1 SGHTA, CDR2 FQGNSA. The CDR3 consists of 16 residues. In nucleotides, the CDR3 is TGTGCCAGCAGCGAGAGCCCGGGACAGGGTTCAGAAAAACTGTTTTTT. Its protein product is CASSESPGQGSEKLFF.

The chain links TRBV18 to TRBJ2-7; perhaps TRBD2 as D (5 bases). The CDR3 is 16 residues long. CDR1 is KGHSH and CDR2 is LQKENI in the germline V gene. Trimming removed 3 bases at V and 6 bases at J, with 21 bases between. DNA of the CDR3: TGTGCCAGCTCACCGAGGTATCGCTCAGAGGGCCGCGAGCAGTACTTC. Residues: CASSPRYRSEGREQYF.